The sequence of this TCR beta chain was determined in a study of T cells in Graves' hyperthyroidism and ophthalmopathy. Amplification yielded TCR beta CDR3 regions, with RNA transcripts as the source. First-round RT-PCR targeting the TCR CDR3 was performed with the HTBI primer set. TCRdb itself ran the multiplex PCR reads through MiXCR, one entry per CDR3 protein. The repertoire consists of 550,000 to 650,000 distinct CDR3 sequences, with about 15% occurring once and the leading ten covering under 7%. The hyperthyroidism was newly diagnosed and had lasted under 2 months; the patients were aged 18 to 65. The V end was cut by 4 bases, the J end by 4 bases, with 14 bases between. CDR1 is MNHNS and CDR2 is SASEGT in the germline V gene. This CDR3 has 14 amino acids.

The sample taken for sequencing was blood. The chain recombines TRBV6-1 with TRBJ2-7, with D tentatively TRBD1 or TRBD2 (5 bases each). This receptor was taken from a woman younger than 45 with Graves' hyperthyroidism that later progressed to Graves' ophthalmopathy. The CDR3 region has the DNA TGTGCCAGCAGTGCGGGACGCTTTTCGTACGAGCAGTACTTC. This encodes CASSAGRFSYEQYF.